The TCR beta chain under discussion was sequenced for a study of T cells in women clearing cervical HPV infection. Study details: Case blood was drawn when the lesion was first found; control blood after infection became undetectable.

All donors had a single incident cervical HPV16 infection, not prevalent. Regarding this clone: The antigen is not known.

General study points: T-cell numbers per sample were unknown and may explain richness differences.

Here immunoSEQ multiplex PCR was the method, and the copy in TCRdb shows in-frame clones only, minus some. The sample table includes about 39,000 clones. Sequenced: blood buffy coat. The TCR originated in a woman aged 18-69 years with a cervical HPV16 infection that either progressed to CIN3+ or cleared (not recorded which).

The CDR3 bases that were read are TGCGCCAGCCCCTTGATGGCGGGAGGCCTATTAAGCAACAATGAG. The encoded protein is CASPLMAGGLLSNNE. The entire CDR3 is CASPLMAGGLLSNNEQFF. This chain uses TRBV10-1 with TRBJ2-1; 8 bases are a match to TRBD2. With the read ending 3 residues before the CDR3 end, the germline J gene is used to fill in that end. This CDR3 has 18 residues. V trimming: 8 bases; J trimming: 5 bases; junction bases outside the gene matches: 20. CDR1 is WNHNN and CDR2 is SYGVQD in the germline V gene (reference sequence).